Listed here is a single TCR beta chain. Samples were assayed with immunoSEQ v3.0 at survey level. The method was immunoSEQ multiplex PCR; TCRdb's version includes in-frame clones alone and lacks a portion of them. The table records about 23,000 clones, 81% of them present only once. The V end lost 2 bases, the J end lost 10 bases, and 14 bases lay between the germline ends. This CDR3 has 13 amino acids. Germline V CDR1 and CDR2: MNHEY, SVGAGI. This sample stems from a study of long-term antiretroviral therapy in people with HIV. Sequencing used unsorted PBMCs, obtained 1.5 years after starting antiretroviral therapy. This TCR derives from a young man with HIV. The gene calls are TRBV6-5 and TRBJ1-2; D is uncertain. The CDR3 spells CASSYRVGFDYTF. The CDR3 bases are TGTGCCAGCAGTTACCGGGTGGGCTTCGACTACACCTTC.